These 9 T cell receptor beta chains originate from one sample sequenced in a study of control samples from healthy donors and cancer patients. Produced via immunoSEQ multiplex PCR; TCRdb's table is partial and in-frame only. The table shows approximately 110,000 clones, with about nine tenths occurring only once. Sequencing used blood. The receptors were sampled from a human donor in good health. The donor label of this sample is uncertain.

This clone was seen once. The chain recombines TRBV7-9 with TRBJ1-1, with a possible D match to TRBD1 (5 bases). The CDR3 covers 14 residues. Looked up from germline, CDR1 is SEHNR and CDR2 is FQNEAQ (reference sequence). V was trimmed by 4 bases and J by 1 base, leaving 10 bases between them. In DNA form, the CDR3 reads TGTGCCAGCAGCTCAGGGAATGAGAACACTGAAGCTTTCTTT. Amino acids: CASSSGNENTEAFF. Variable domain in full (rest from reference TRBV7-9 and TRBJ1-1): DTGVSQNPRHKITKRGQNVTFRCDPISEHNRLYWYRQTLGQGPEFLTYFQNEAQLEKSRLLSDRFSAERPKGSFSTLEIQRTEQGDSAMYLCASSSGNENTEAFFGQGTRLTVV.

This rearrangement joins TRBV5-4 to TRBJ2-3, with 13 bases matching TRBD2. J lost 0 bases, V lost 5 bases, and 9 bases had no gene match. The V gene's germline CDR1 is SGHNT and CDR2 YYREEE (reference sequence). CDR3 length: 18 amino acids. This CDR3 is CASRSGLAGTPSTDTQYF. The CDR3 region has the DNA TGTGCCAGCAGGTCGGGACTAGCGGGGACGCCTAGCACAGATACGCAGTATTTT.

The V and J genes are TRBV25-1 and TRBJ2-2, with D tentatively TRBD2 (6 bases). CDR1 MGHDK and CDR2 SYGVNS come from the germline V gene. Trimming took 3 bases from V and 6 from J, leaving 11 bases between them. This CDR3 contains 14 residues. CDR3 DNA sequence: TGTGCCAGCAGTGAGGAGGGGCCTTCCGGGGAGCTGTTTTTT. Translation: CASSEEGPSGELFF.

As DNA, the CDR3 is TGTGCCAGCAGCCAAGACTTGGGGGAATATAGCAATCAGCCCCAGCATTTT. As protein: CASSQDLGEYSNQPQHF. This sequence joins TRBV14 and TRBJ1-5; tentatively, D is TRBD1 (5 bases). This CDR3 spans 17 amino acids. V lost 0 bases and J 0 bases, leaving 12 bases between the germline ends. Germline CDR1 is SGHDN and CDR2 is FVKESK. The full variable domain, completed using reference TRBV14 and TRBJ1-5, is EAGVTQFPSHSVIEKGQTVTLRCDPISGHDNLYWYRRVMGKEIKFLLHFVKESKQDESGMPNNRFLAERTGGTYSTLKVQPAELEDSGVYFCASSQDLGEYSNQPQHFGDGTRLSIL.

V usage is TRBV2 and J usage is TRBJ2-7; D call uncertain. The CDR3 runs to 14 residues. The germline V and J ends were trimmed by 6 bases and 4 bases, with 16 bases remaining between them. In germline, CDR1 is SNHLY, CDR2 FYNNEI. CDR3 coding DNA: TGTGCCAGCAGGGCCCCCTCAAGCCCTTACGAGCAGTACTTC. Its protein is CASRAPSSPYEQYF. The whole variable domain, remainder taken from reference TRBV2 and TRBJ2-7, is EPEVTQTPSHQVTQMGQEVILRCVPISNHLYFYWYRQILGQKVEFLVSFYNNEISEKSEIFDDQFSVERPDGSNFTLKIRSTKLEDSAMYFCASRAPSSPYEQYFGPGTRLTVT.

The chain has TRBV9 and TRBJ2-1; perhaps D is TRBD1 or TRBD2 (7 bases each). This CDR3 is built from 15 residues. The germline CDR1 and CDR2 sequences are SGDLS and YYNGEE. Trimming shortened V by 7 bases and J by 5 bases, and 19 bases separated the two germline ends. The CDR3 region is CASGAPGGAHNEQFF. The DNA for the CDR3 is TGTGCCAGCGGAGCCCCAGGGGGGGCGCACAATGAGCAGTTCTTC. Looking up the rest from reference TRBV9 and TRBJ2-1 gives the full variable domain: DSGVTQTPKHLITATGQRVTLRCSPRSGDLSVYWYQQSLDQGLQFLIQYYNGEERAKGNILERFSAQQFPDLHSELNLSSLELGDSALYFCASGAPGGAHNEQFFGPGTRLTVL.

J is TRBJ2-2 and V is TRBV6-2 or TRBV6-3, with D uncertain. CDR3 length: 14 amino acids. Germline assignment: CDR1 MNHEY and CDR2 SVGEGT. Trimming removed 2 bases from V and 4 bases from J, with 8 bases in between. CDR3 bases: TGTGCCAGCAGTTACGCCCCTCTCACCGGGGAGCTGTTTTTT. It is translated as CASSYAPLTGELFF.

This chain links TRBV2 with TRBJ1-5; no clear D gene. Per germline, CDR1 SNHLY and CDR2 FYNNEI. Deletions cut 7 bases from V and 3 bases from J, with 16 bases between. The CDR3 has 15 amino acids. DNA for the CDR3: TGTGCCAGCACCGAAGGAGGGTCCGTCAATCAGCCCCAGCATTTT. Its translation is CASTEGGSVNQPQHF.

The chain recombines TRBV9 with TRBJ1-2; possibly TRBD1 for D (5 bases). CDR1 and CDR2 from the germline V gene are SGDLS and YYNGEE. This CDR3 region has 14 residues. Deletions cut 2 bases from V and 8 bases from J, with 16 bases between. DNA for the CDR3: TGTGCCAGCAGCGTGGAGGGAGGGGAATCGGGCTACACCTTC. Its protein product is CASSVEGGESGYTF.